This is a list of T cell receptor beta chains from one sample in a study of patients and donors after allogeneic stem cell transplantation. TCRdb passed the RT-PCR reads through MiXCR, listing each CDR3 protein once. The sample yields under 200,000 distinct CDR3 sequences, 30% seen once. The sequencing sample was made of blood, either unsorted or a sorted T cell fraction (not recorded which). These receptor sequences come from a human donor who was either an allogeneic HSCT recipient or a stem cell or donor lymphocyte infusion donor (not recorded which). It is not recorded whose cells these are; they may come from a transplant donor. Each CDR3 is given with its conserved first and last residue. Each record gives: V gene, J gene, clone size, D gene, CDR3 protein, CDR3 DNA. D genes are given only for firm matches. Some rows have no size entry. The others give once, few or many, or a class for an expanded clone.

v_gene: TRBV20-1; j_gene: TRBJ2-7; abundance: NA; d_gene: TRBD1; CDR3aa: CSANTGVGSYEQYF; CDR3nt: TGCAGTGCTAATACAGGGGTGGGTTCCTACGAGCAGTACTTC
v_gene: TRBV27; j_gene: TRBJ1-5; abundance: many; d_gene: TRBD1; CDR3aa: CASSPGTGNQPQHF; CDR3nt: TGTGCCAGCAGCCCCGGGACAGGGAATCAGCCCCAGCATTTT
v_gene: TRBV13; j_gene: TRBJ2-7; abundance: NA; d_gene: TRBD2; CDR3aa: CASSFFASGIYEQYF; CDR3nt: TGTGCCAGCAGCTTCTTCGCTAGCGGGATCTACGAGCAGTACTTC
v_gene: TRBV5-1; j_gene: TRBJ2-1; abundance: NA; d_gene: TRBD2; CDR3aa: CASSLIREAYNEQFF; CDR3nt: TGCGCCAGCAGCTTGATCCGGGAGGCCTACAATGAGCAGTTCTTC
v_gene: TRBV10-3; j_gene: TRBJ2-7; abundance: many; d_gene: NA; CDR3aa: CAISESASSYEQYF; CDR3nt: TGTGCCATCAGTGAGTCGGCTAGCTCCTACGAGCAGTACTTC
v_gene: TRBV29-1; j_gene: TRBJ1-2; abundance: NA; d_gene: TRBD1; CDR3aa: CSVPRQGGYTF; CDR3nt: TGCAGCGTCCCCAGACAGGGGGGCTACACCTTC
v_gene: TRBV28; j_gene: TRBJ1-5; abundance: NA; d_gene: NA; CDR3aa: CASSLIRPQPQHF; CDR3nt: TGTGCCAGCAGTTTAATAAGACCGCAGCCCCAGCATTTT
v_gene: TRBV25-1; j_gene: TRBJ1-1; abundance: few; d_gene: TRBD1; CDR3aa: CASSLRQGNTEAFF; CDR3nt: TGTGCCAGCAGTTTGAGACAGGGGAACACTGAAGCTTTCTTT
v_gene: TRBV29-1; j_gene: TRBJ2-1; abundance: NA; d_gene: NA; CDR3aa: CSVEDGLYNEQFF; CDR3nt: TGCAGCGTTGAGGATGGATTATACAATGAGCAGTTCTTC
v_gene: TRBV12-3/TRBV12-4; j_gene: TRBJ1-4; abundance: NA; d_gene: TRBD1; CDR3aa: CASSLRQGVSRQFF; CDR3nt: TGTGCCAGCAGTCTACGACAGGGGGTCTCGCGGCAGTTTTTT
v_gene: TRBV2; j_gene: TRBJ1-5; abundance: NA; d_gene: TRBD1; CDR3aa: CASSVQGGNQPQHF; CDR3nt: TGTGCCAGCAGTGTCCAGGGGGGCAATCAGCCCCAGCATTTT
v_gene: TRBV21-1; j_gene: TRBJ2-5; abundance: NA; d_gene: NA; CDR3aa: CASRPVRAYGLAEQETQYF; CDR3nt: TGTGCCAGCAGACCAGTCCGGGCATATGGACTAGCGGAGCAAGAGACCCAGTACTTC
v_gene: TRBV6-6; j_gene: TRBJ2-5; abundance: NA; d_gene: NA; CDR3aa: CASSYPKETQYF; CDR3nt: TGTGCCAGCAGTTACCCTAAAGAGACCCAGTACTTC
v_gene: TRBV4-2; j_gene: TRBJ2-3; abundance: NA; d_gene: NA; CDR3aa: CASSQDMVTGSVAQYF; CDR3nt: TGTGCCAGCAGCCAAGATATGGTCACAGGGTCCGTTGCGCAGTATTTT
v_gene: TRBV9; j_gene: TRBJ1-5; abundance: many; d_gene: NA; CDR3aa: CASSPEGGNQPQHF; CDR3nt: TGTGCCAGCAGCCCGGAGGGGGGTAATCAGCCCCAGCATTTT
v_gene: TRBV5-1; j_gene: TRBJ1-1; abundance: many; d_gene: NA; CDR3aa: CASSLADAGWAFF; CDR3nt: TGCGCCAGCAGCTTGGCCGACGCAGGGTGGGCTTTCTTT
v_gene: TRBV28; j_gene: TRBJ1-1; abundance: NA; d_gene: NA; CDR3aa: CASSLYRMDTEAFF; CDR3nt: TGTGCCAGCAGTTTATACAGGATGGACACTGAAGCTTTCTTT
v_gene: TRBV20-1; j_gene: TRBJ1-5; abundance: NA; d_gene: TRBD1; CDR3aa: CSAREDREYQPQHF; CDR3nt: TGCAGTGCTAGGGAAGACAGGGAGTATCAGCCCCAGCATTTT
v_gene: TRBV2; j_gene: TRBJ1-2; abundance: many; d_gene: TRBD1; CDR3aa: CARQGNYGYTF; CDR3nt: TGTGCCAGACAGGGGAACTATGGCTACACCTTC
v_gene: TRBV6-4; j_gene: TRBJ2-7; abundance: NA; d_gene: NA; CDR3aa: CASSDPSLRTYEQYF; CDR3nt: TGTGCCAGCAGTGACCCATCCCTACGAACCTACGAGCAGTACTTC
v_gene: TRBV27; j_gene: TRBJ2-7; abundance: NA; d_gene: NA; CDR3aa: CASSRTAIAYEQYF; CDR3nt: TGTGCCAGCAGTCGGACCGCTATTGCCTACGAGCAGTACTTC
v_gene: TRBV6-5; j_gene: TRBJ1-2; abundance: few; d_gene: TRBD1; CDR3aa: CASSFHTEGQRNYGYTF; CDR3nt: TGTGCCAGCAGTTTTCATACCGAGGGACAGAGAAACTATGGCTACACCTTC
v_gene: TRBV6-6; j_gene: TRBJ2-5; abundance: few; d_gene: NA; CDR3aa: CASSYRAGKETQYF; CDR3nt: TGTGCCAGCAGTTACCGGGCAGGTAAAGAGACCCAGTACTTC
v_gene: TRBV14; j_gene: TRBJ1-3; abundance: few; d_gene: NA; CDR3aa: CASSQRTTGNTIYF; CDR3nt: TGTGCCAGCAGCCAACGGACCACCGGAAACACCATATATTTT
v_gene: TRBV6-2/TRBV6-3; j_gene: TRBJ1-3; abundance: NA; d_gene: NA; CDR3aa: CASSQDGSSGNTIYF; CDR3nt: TGTGCCAGCAGTCAGGACGGGAGCTCTGGAAACACCATATATTTT
v_gene: TRBV5-1; j_gene: TRBJ2-7; abundance: NA; d_gene: NA; CDR3aa: CASSLESREQYF; CDR3nt: TGCGCCAGCAGCTTGGAAAGCCGCGAGCAGTACTTC
v_gene: TRBV20-1; j_gene: TRBJ2-1; abundance: many; d_gene: TRBD1; CDR3aa: CSALRTGGNNEQFF; CDR3nt: TGCAGTGCTCTCCGGACAGGGGGCAACAATGAGCAGTTCTTC
v_gene: TRBV12-3/TRBV12-4; j_gene: TRBJ2-1; abundance: few; d_gene: TRBD2; CDR3aa: CASTLAGLEQFF; CDR3nt: TGTGCCAGCACCTTAGCGGGCCTTGAGCAGTTCTTC
v_gene: TRBV5-6; j_gene: TRBJ1-2; abundance: many; d_gene: NA; CDR3aa: CASSLWGTGYTF; CDR3nt: TGTGCCAGCAGCTTATGGGGGACTGGCTACACCTTC
v_gene: TRBV4-1; j_gene: TRBJ2-6; abundance: NA; d_gene: NA; CDR3aa: CASSQDRISGANVLTF; CDR3nt: TGCGCCAGCAGCCAAGATCGGATCTCTGGGGCCAACGTCCTGACTTTC
v_gene: TRBV6-1; j_gene: TRBJ2-1; abundance: NA; d_gene: NA; CDR3aa: CASRRDLWDEQFF; CDR3nt: TGTGCCAGCAGGAGGGATCTGTGGGATGAGCAGTTCTTC
v_gene: TRBV6-1; j_gene: TRBJ1-4; abundance: few; d_gene: TRBD1; CDR3aa: CASSNRGPWTNEKLFF; CDR3nt: TGTGCCAGCAGTAACAGGGGGCCCTGGACTAATGAAAAACTGTTTTTT
v_gene: TRBV7-2; j_gene: TRBJ2-2; abundance: NA; d_gene: NA; CDR3aa: CASSLGGTTATGELFF; CDR3nt: TGTGCCAGCAGCTTAGGTGGGACAACGGCCACCGGGGAGCTGTTTTTT
v_gene: TRBV6-5; j_gene: TRBJ1-4; abundance: NA; d_gene: NA; CDR3aa: CASSYVAGGGEKLFF; CDR3nt: TGTGCCAGCAGTTACGTGGCAGGAGGGGGGGAAAAACTGTTTTTT
v_gene: TRBV4-1; j_gene: TRBJ1-1; abundance: many; d_gene: TRBD1; CDR3aa: CASSHLGQGNTEAFF; CDR3nt: TGCGCCAGCAGCCACCTGGGACAGGGGAACACTGAAGCTTTCTTT
v_gene: TRBV7-9; j_gene: TRBJ2-3; abundance: NA; d_gene: NA; CDR3aa: CASSSRAPRTDTQYF; CDR3nt: TGTGCCAGCAGCTCGAGGGCCCCACGCACAGATACGCAGTATTTT
v_gene: TRBV29-1; j_gene: TRBJ1-2; abundance: NA; d_gene: TRBD1; CDR3aa: CSVILGGGQGDYGYTF; CDR3nt: TGCAGCGTTATATTGGGGGGCGGACAGGGCGACTATGGCTACACCTTC
v_gene: TRBV6-6; j_gene: TRBJ2-7; abundance: NA; d_gene: TRBD1; CDR3aa: CASSYSLGGHEQYF; CDR3nt: TGTGCCAGCAGTTATAGCCTAGGGGGCCACGAGCAGTACTTC
v_gene: TRBV25-1; j_gene: TRBJ1-1; abundance: NA; d_gene: NA; CDR3aa: CASRAPPSWAYPMNTEAFF; CDR3nt: TGTGCCAGCAGAGCCCCCCCCTCTTGGGCTTATCCTATGAACACTGAAGCTTTCTTT
v_gene: TRBV7-2; j_gene: TRBJ1-5; abundance: many; d_gene: NA; CDR3aa: CASSLSPHEWQPQHF; CDR3nt: TGTGCCAGCAGCTTATCCCCCCATGAATGGCAGCCCCAGCATTTT
v_gene: TRBV18; j_gene: TRBJ1-5; abundance: NA; d_gene: TRBD1; CDR3aa: CASSPLTGDQPQHF; CDR3nt: TGTGCCAGCTCACCGCTGACAGGGGATCAGCCCCAGCATTTT
v_gene: TRBV7-9; j_gene: TRBJ2-5; abundance: NA; d_gene: NA; CDR3aa: CASSFTGKGETQYF; CDR3nt: TGTGCCAGCAGCTTTACAGGGAAGGGGGAGACCCAGTACTTC
v_gene: TRBV4-1; j_gene: TRBJ1-3; abundance: many; d_gene: TRBD1; CDR3aa: CASSQGRQGGTGNTIYF; CDR3nt: TGCGCCAGCAGCCAAGGAAGACAGGGCGGTACTGGAAACACCATATATTTT
v_gene: TRBV28; j_gene: TRBJ2-3; abundance: few; d_gene: NA; CDR3aa: CASTVTRPDTQYF; CDR3nt: TGTGCCAGCACCGTGACTAGGCCAGATACGCAGTATTTT
v_gene: TRBV7-9; j_gene: TRBJ1-2; abundance: few; d_gene: NA; CDR3aa: CASSLLAVSSGGYTF; CDR3nt: TGTGCCAGCAGCTTACTCGCAGTCTCCTCTGGAGGCTACACCTTC
v_gene: TRBV7-2; j_gene: TRBJ2-5; abundance: NA; d_gene: TRBD2; CDR3aa: CATGLARETQYF; CDR3nt: TGTGCCACGGGACTAGCGCGGGAGACCCAGTACTTC
v_gene: TRBV18; j_gene: TRBJ2-2; abundance: NA; d_gene: TRBD1; CDR3aa: CASSRQTGTGGNTGELFF; CDR3nt: TGTGCCAGCTCGCGCCAGACCGGGACAGGGGGCAACACCGGGGAGCTGTTTTTT
v_gene: TRBV12-3/TRBV12-4; j_gene: TRBJ1-5; abundance: many; d_gene: NA; CDR3aa: CASSLFDGQPQHF; CDR3nt: TGTGCCAGCAGTTTATTCGACGGCCAGCCCCAGCATTTT
v_gene: TRBV6-6; j_gene: TRBJ1-5; abundance: few; d_gene: NA; CDR3aa: CASSTKLNQPQHF; CDR3nt: TGTGCCAGCAGTACGAAACTCAATCAGCCCCAGCATTTT
v_gene: TRBV5-5; j_gene: TRBJ2-3; abundance: NA; d_gene: NA; CDR3aa: CASSLSGRTDTQYF; CDR3nt: TGTGCCAGCAGCTTGTCTGGGCGGACAGATACGCAGTATTTT
v_gene: TRBV28; j_gene: TRBJ2-7; abundance: NA; d_gene: NA; CDR3aa: CASSLVRGRYEAQYF; CDR3nt: TGTGCCAGCAGTTTGGTTCGGGGGCGGTATGAGGCGCAGTACTTC
v_gene: TRBV28; j_gene: TRBJ2-7; abundance: NA; d_gene: NA; CDR3aa: CASSLLASRGSYEQYF; CDR3nt: TGTGCCAGCAGTTTATTGGCTAGCCGGGGCTCCTACGAGCAGTACTTC